Listed here are 8 T cell receptor beta chains from one sample, sequenced in a study of T cell responses to AZD1222 COVID-19 vaccine. Method: immunoSEQ multiplex PCR; TCRdb's copy keeps in-frame clones and lacks some. The top ten clones hold 7.5% of a sample with around 140,000 clones, about 90% of them seen once. Source: peripheral blood, taken 28 days after the second dose of the MenACWY control vaccine. Receptors originate from an adult who received the MenACWY meningococcal vaccine as a control.

The rearrangement uses TRBV5-5 and TRBJ2-7; D possibly corresponds to TRBD1 (6 bases). Germline V gene lookup returns CDR1 SGHKS and CDR2 YYEKEE (reference sequence). Trimming removed 2 bases at V and 6 bases at J, with 9 bases between. The CDR3 extends over 12 amino acids. CDR3 DNA sequence: TGTGCCAGCAGCTTTGACAGGTTCGAGCAGTACTTC. This sequence encodes CASSFDRFEQYF.

V usage is TRBV6-2 or TRBV6-3 and J usage is TRBJ2-2, with D perhaps TRBD1 or TRBD2 (5 bases each). V was clipped by 4 bases and J by 4 bases, with 10 bases between them. CDR1 is MNHEY, CDR2 SVGEGT, per germline. CDR3 length: 14 residues. CDR3 coding DNA: TGTGCCAGCAGTTCCTATGGGACCACCGGGGAGCTGTTTTTT. This encodes CASSSYGTTGELFF.

The V call is TRBV29-1, the J call TRBJ2-1; D remains ambiguous. Germline V lookup: CDR1 SQVTM, CDR2 ANQGSEA. The CDR3 length is 12 residues. Trimming removed 2 bases at V and 0 bases at J, with 2 bases between. The CDR3 sequence: CSVESSYNEQFF. Here the CDR3 DNA reads TGCAGCGTTGAAAGCTCCTACAATGAGCAGTTCTTC.

This chain joins TRBV7-3 and TRBJ2-7, with D perhaps being TRBD1 or TRBD2 (6 bases each). The V gene's germline CDR1 is SGHTA and CDR2 FQGTGA. The ends were cut back, 5 bases at V and 1 base at J, with 15 bases in the middle. The CDR3 totals 15 residues. The CDR3 region has the DNA TGTGCCAGCAGCCCGAGAGGGGGGAGATCCTACGAGCAGTACTTC. Protein sequence: CASSPRGGRSYEQYF. Filled out from reference TRBV7-3 and TRBJ2-7, the complete variable domain reads GAGVSQTPSNKVTEKGKYVELRCDPISGHTALYWYRQSLGQGPEFLIYFQGTGAADDSGLPNDRFFAVRPEGSVSTLKIQRTERGDSAVYLCASSPRGGRSYEQYFGPGTRLTVT.

J is TRBJ2-7 and V is TRBV7-8, with 10 bases lining up with TRBD1. In germline, CDR1 is SGHVS, CDR2 FQNEAQ. J gave up 5 bases and V 5 bases, and 9 bases lay outside the gene matches. The CDR3 has 15 residues. DNA for the CDR3: TGTGCCAGCAGCCTAGGGGGACAGGGGTACCACGAGCAGTACTTC. This translates into CASSLGGQGYHEQYF. Filled out from reference TRBV7-8 and TRBJ2-7, the complete variable domain reads GAGVSQSPRYKVAKRGQDVALRCDPISGHVSLFWYQQALGQGPEFLTYFQNEAQLDKSGLPSDRFFAERPEGSVSTLKIQRTQQEDSAVYLCASSLGGQGYHEQYFGPGTRLTVT.

CDR3 in amino acids: CASSLEWQETQYF. The CDR3 DNA reads TGTGCCAGCAGCTTAGAGTGGCAAGAGACCCAGTACTTC. The rearrangement joins TRBV7-6 to TRBJ2-5; D not certain. CDR3 length equals 13 residues. Germline-derived CDR1 and CDR2 are SGHVS and FNYEAQ. V was clipped by 1 base and J by 2 bases, with 5 bases between them.

The chain links TRBV5-8 to TRBJ1-5; 8 nucleotides match TRBD1. Germline-derived CDR1 and CDR2 are SGHTS and YDEGEE. The CDR3 is 14 amino acids. J was trimmed by 2 bases and V by 4 bases; bases with no gene match: 2. Written as DNA, the CDR3 is TGTGCCAGCAGCCTACAGGGGGGCAATCAGCCCCAGCATTTT. Residues: CASSLQGGNQPQHF.

Here the CDR3 DNA reads TGTGCCAGCAGCCAAGGGGGGCTGGCGTCAGGCAAAGAGACCCAGTACTTC. It codes for CASSQGGLASGKETQYF. V is TRBV3-1 (or the pseudogene TRBV3-2) and J is TRBJ2-5; D is possibly TRBD1 (6 bases). The V gene's germline CDR1 is LGHDT and CDR2 YNNKEL (reference sequence). V lost 1 base and J lost 3, with 18 bases in between. The CDR3 is 17 amino acids.